This paragraph covers one T cell receptor beta chain sequence. This sample stems from a study of blood T cell repertoires in COVID-19. Overall study: Acute and convalescent COVID-19 samples came from the United States, Italy and Spain. T cells, B-cell-depleted T cells, or PBMCs provided the cDNA or gDNA that served as material.

Study processing details: Quantification of nucleated cells was approximated via reference gene primer amplification. The data were produced by immunoSEQ multiplex PCR, yet TCRdb's version contains in-frame clones alone and is incomplete. That table supplies the V and J calls and clone size; D and trimming were determined from the DNA. The repertoire has about 98,000 clones, approximately 91% of them found once; the top ten carry less than 4.5%. This CDR3 has 14 amino acids. CDR1 MGHDK and CDR2 SYGVNS come from the germline V gene. V was pared by 3 bases and J by 7 bases, with 8 bases of the junction left unmatched.

Source material: peripheral blood. V gene TRBV25-1 combines with J gene TRBJ1-2; 7 positions match TRBD1. The TCR originated in a man aged 18 to 35 with acute or convalescent COVID-19. DNA of the CDR3: TGTGCCAGCAGTGAGGTTCACAGGGGCGGTGGCTACACCTTC. This translates into CASSEVHRGGGYTF.